Presented here are 19 T cell receptor beta chains from one specimen sequenced in a study of cytomegalovirus exposure and HLA in healthy donors. PCR employed 60 Vbeta and 13 Jbeta primers. Method: immunoSEQ multiplex PCR; TCRdb's copy keeps in-frame clones and lacks some. The sample includes about 120,000 clones, roughly 78% of them seen just once. Sequencing used PBMCs. The receptor source for this set is a male donor in good health and CMV-seronegative.

J is TRBJ2-1 and V is TRBV15; the match to TRBD1 covers 7 bases. V shed 3 bases and J 4 bases; nucleotides not matched to a gene: 3. The CDR3 consists of 14 residues. Germline CDR1 is LNHNV and CDR2 is YYDKDF (reference sequence). CDR3 DNA sequence: TGTGCCACCAGCAGCTGGGACAGTTACAATGAGCAGTTCTTC. It is translated as CATSSWDSYNEQFF.

Details on this clone: At one boundary the junction diverges from the germline segment, which might be a read error. The chain couples TRBV10-1 to TRBJ2-4; weak D call: TRBD1 (6 bases). Germline V gene sequence: CDR1 WNHNN, CDR2 SYGVQD (reference sequence). This CDR3 contains 14 residues. For the CDR3, the DNA is TGCGCCAGACGACAGGACTCAGCCAAAAACAGTCAGTACTTC. This translates into CARRQDSAKNSQYF.

CDR3 residues: CASSTYQGANTGELFF. In DNA form, the CDR3 reads TGTGCCAGTAGTACATACCAGGGCGCGAACACCGGGGAGCTGTTTTTT. The V and J genes are TRBV19 and TRBJ2-2, with D perhaps TRBD1 (5 bases). The CDR3 covers 16 residues. Trimming shortened V by 4 bases and J by 0 bases, and 12 bases separated the two germline ends. Germline lookup yields CDR1 LNHDA and CDR2 SQIVND (reference sequence).

This rearrangement joins TRBV6-4 to TRBJ2-7; possibly TRBD1 for D (6 bases). This CDR3 is built from 14 residues. Looked up from germline, CDR1 is MRHNA and CDR2 is SNTAGT. V was shortened by 0 bases and J by 6 bases, with 12 bases between the two germline ends. Written as DNA, the CDR3 is TGTGCCAGCAGTGACTCGACAGGATCCGGCGAGCAGTACTTC. This sequence encodes CASSDSTGSGEQYF.

This clone was counted between two and nine times. The chain is built from TRBV9 and TRBJ2-1; 7 positions agree with TRBD2. Germline V CDR1 and CDR2: SGDLS, YYNGEE. The CDR3 runs 12 residues. Unmatched junction bases numbered 6, after V lost 0 bases and J lost 15 bases. CDR3 in amino acids: CASSVDWEGLFF. CDR3 DNA: TGTGCCAGCAGCGTAGATTGGGAGGGTCTGTTCTTC.

The chain carries TRBV9 and TRBJ1-5, with D unclear. V was pared by 1 base and J by 4 bases, with 9 bases between. Germline V gene sequence: CDR1 SGDLS, CDR2 YYNGEE. This CDR3 has 14 amino acids. The CDR3 bases are TGTGCCAGCAGCGTATCCCCCCAGAATCAGCCCCAGCATTTT. It codes for CASSVSPQNQPQHF.

The chain combines TRBV19 with TRBJ2-7, with 8 nucleotides matching TRBD2. V was pared by 5 bases and J by 3 bases, with 15 bases of the junction left unmatched. The CDR3 is 17 residues long. Per germline, CDR1 LNHDA and CDR2 SQIVND (reference sequence). The CDR3 spells CASSVVLAAGLVYEQYF. CDR3 bases: TGTGCCAGTAGTGTCGTACTAGCGGCGGGACTCGTCTACGAGCAGTACTTC. Variable domain in full (rest from reference TRBV19 and TRBJ2-7): DGGITQSPKYLFRKEGQNVTLSCEQNLNHDAMYWYRQDPGQGLRLIYYSQIVNDFQKGDIAEGYSVSREKKESFPLTVTSAQKNPTAFYLCASSVVLAAGLVYEQYFGPGTRLTVT.

The gene calls are TRBV4-1 and TRBJ2-1, with TRBD2 matching 8 bases. From germline, CDR1 is MGHRA and CDR2 YSYEKL. The CDR3 is made up of 14 amino acids. V was pared by 2 bases and J by 7 bases, with 4 bases of the junction left unmatched. Here the CDR3 DNA reads TGCGCCAGCAGCCAACCGGGACTAGTAAATGAGCAGTTCTTC. Protein sequence: CASSQPGLVNEQFF.

V and J are TRBV15 and TRBJ2-3, with TRBD1 as a possible D gene (6 bases). The ends were cut back, 3 bases at V and 5 bases at J, with 18 bases in the middle. Germline CDR1 and CDR2: LNHNV and YYDKDF (reference sequence). The CDR3 runs 16 residues. In DNA, the CDR3 is TGTGCCACCAGCAGTAAGTTCACAGGGCGTTTAGATACGCAGTATTTT. Translating gives CATSSKFTGRLDTQYF.

The J gene is TRBJ2-5, the V gene TRBV7-3; TRBD2 aligns across 7 bases. The CDR3 spans 16 residues. Germline V CDR1 and CDR2: SGHTA, FQGTGA. V was pared by 5 bases and J by 2 bases, with 11 bases of the junction left unmatched. This CDR3 is CASSPHGGGTQETQYF. CDR3 sequence (DNA): TGTGCCAGCAGCCCCCATGGGGGGGGGACTCAAGAGACCCAGTACTTC.

The chain joins TRBV6-4 to TRBJ1-1; D is unclear. Trimming removed 5 bases from V and 1 base from J, with 8 bases in between. There are 13 residues in the CDR3. Germline CDR1 reads MRHNA; CDR2 reads SNTAGT. In DNA, the CDR3 is TGTGCCAGCAGTAGAGAGTCGAACACTGAAGCTTTCTTT. Translating gives CASSRESNTEAFF.

The CDR3 region has the DNA TGTGCCAGCAGCTTAGGACAGGGGTTAAACGAGCAGTACTTC. Translated, it gives CASSLGQGLNEQYF. The chain is built from TRBV7-9 and TRBJ2-7; 8 bases fit TRBD1. The CDR3 has 14 amino acids. The J segment lost 5 bases and the V segment lost 1 base, leaving 4 bases of the junction unmatched. The germline V gene encodes CDR1 SEHNR and CDR2 FQNEAQ (reference sequence).

The chain recombines TRBV4-1 with TRBJ2-7; D ambiguous. The CDR3 runs to 15 residues. Looked up from germline, CDR1 is MGHRA and CDR2 is YSYEKL. V lost 0 bases and J 2 bases, leaving 11 bases between the germline ends. The CDR3 reads CASSQEIGSTYEQYF. CDR3 nucleotides: TGCGCCAGCAGCCAAGAGATCGGGTCAACCTACGAGCAGTACTTC.

This clone occurred a few times. The rearrangement uses TRBV6-1 and TRBJ1-2; D uncertain. CDR1 is MNHNS, CDR2 SASEGT, per germline. V was clipped by 1 base and J by 1 base, with 10 bases between them. The CDR3 consists of 15 residues. This chain's CDR3 is CASSEVGGFNYGYTF. The CDR3 coding sequence is TGTGCCAGCAGTGAAGTCGGCGGATTTAACTATGGCTACACCTTC.

The chain is built from TRBV7-9 and TRBJ2-3, with 10 bases lining up with TRBD2. In germline, CDR1 is SEHNR, CDR2 FQNEAQ (reference sequence). The CDR3 covers 15 residues. J was trimmed by 1 base and V by 5 bases; bases with no gene match: 3. CDR3: CASSRTSGGTDTQYF. In DNA, the CDR3 is TGTGCCAGCAGCCGGACTAGCGGCGGCACAGATACGCAGTATTTT. Combining the CDR3 with reference TRBV7-9 and TRBJ2-3 gives the whole variable domain DTGVSQNPRHKITKRGQNVTFRCDPISEHNRLYWYRQTLGQGPEFLTYFQNEAQLEKSRLLSDRFSAERPKGSFSTLEIQRTEQGDSAMYLCASSRTSGGTDTQYFGPGTRLTVL.

The gene calls are TRBV6-4 and TRBJ2-5; TRBD1 aligns across 7 bases. The J call is uncertain, as TRBJ2-7 better fits the DNA end. Germline loops: CDR1 MRHNA, CDR2 SNTAGT. CDR3 length: 14 residues. The CDR3 loop is CASSVKGASYEQYF. CDR3 DNA: TGTGCCAGCAGTGTTAAGGGGGCCTCCTACGAGCAGTACTTC.

This rearrangement joins TRBV11-3 to TRBJ1-6; 9 bases are shared with TRBD1. Germline trimming cut 8 bases from V and 6 bases from J; bases unmatched to any gene: 17. The CDR3 length is 18 residues. In germline, CDR1 is SGHNT, CDR2 YENEEA. The CDR3 DNA follows: TGTGCCAGCTTGGGGGACAGGGACCTTAGCTCGTTTAATTCACCCCTCCACTTT. Protein product: CASLGDRDLSSFNSPLHF.

CDR3 loop: CASSIDGSGNTIYF. The CDR3 bases are TGCGCCAGCAGTATCGACGGGTCTGGAAACACCATATATTTT. The rearrangement uses TRBV4-1 and TRBJ1-3; the D is unclear. Trimming took 6 bases from V and 1 from J, leaving 10 bases between them. In germline, CDR1 is MGHRA, CDR2 YSYEKL. The CDR3 totals 14 residues.

V and J are TRBV5-6 and TRBJ2-5, with a possible D match to TRBD1 (5 bases). CDR1 and CDR2 from the germline V gene are SGHDT and YYEEEE. The CDR3 contains 16 residues. V dropped 0 bases and J dropped 0 bases, with 12 bases sitting between them. CDR3 sequence reads: CASSLGWSRDQETQYF. DNA of the CDR3: TGTGCCAGCAGCTTGGGGTGGAGCAGGGACCAAGAGACCCAGTACTTC.